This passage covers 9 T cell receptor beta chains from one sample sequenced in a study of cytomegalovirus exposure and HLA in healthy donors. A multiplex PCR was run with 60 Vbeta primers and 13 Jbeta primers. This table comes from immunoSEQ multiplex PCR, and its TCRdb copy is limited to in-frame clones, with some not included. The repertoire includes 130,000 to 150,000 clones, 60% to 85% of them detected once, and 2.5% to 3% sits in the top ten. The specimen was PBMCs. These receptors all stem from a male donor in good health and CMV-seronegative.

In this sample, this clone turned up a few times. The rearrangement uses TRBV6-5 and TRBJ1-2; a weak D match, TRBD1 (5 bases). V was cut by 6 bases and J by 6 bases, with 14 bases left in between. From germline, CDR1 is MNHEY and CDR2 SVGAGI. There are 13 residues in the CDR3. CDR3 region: CASSPGGVHGYTF. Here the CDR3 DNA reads TGTGCCAGCAGCCCCGGAGGGGTTCATGGCTACACCTTC.

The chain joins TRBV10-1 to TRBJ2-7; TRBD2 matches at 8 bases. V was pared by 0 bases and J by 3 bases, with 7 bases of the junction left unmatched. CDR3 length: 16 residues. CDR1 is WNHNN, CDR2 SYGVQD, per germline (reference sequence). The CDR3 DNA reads TGCGCCAGCAGTGAGTCGGTAGAGCTAGCGGGCTACGAGCAGTACTTC. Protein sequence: CASSESVELAGYEQYF.

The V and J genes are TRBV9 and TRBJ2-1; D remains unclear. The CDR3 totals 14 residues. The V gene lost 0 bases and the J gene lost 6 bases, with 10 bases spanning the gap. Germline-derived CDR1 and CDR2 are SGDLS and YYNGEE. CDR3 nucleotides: TGTGCCAGCAGCGTAGTCACTGGTTTCAATGAGCAGTTCTTC. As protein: CASSVVTGFNEQFF. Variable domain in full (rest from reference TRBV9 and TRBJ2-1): DSGVTQTPKHLITATGQRVTLRCSPRSGDLSVYWYQQSLDQGLQFLIQYYNGEERAKGNILERFSAQQFPDLHSELNLSSLELGDSALYFCASSVVTGFNEQFFGPGTRLTVL.

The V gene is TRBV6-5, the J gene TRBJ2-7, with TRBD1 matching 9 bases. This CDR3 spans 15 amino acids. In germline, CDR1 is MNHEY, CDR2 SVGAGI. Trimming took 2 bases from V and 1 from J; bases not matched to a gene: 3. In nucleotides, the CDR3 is TGTGCCAGCAGTTACCTGGACAGGGGTTCCTACGAGCAGTACTTC. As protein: CASSYLDRGSYEQYF.

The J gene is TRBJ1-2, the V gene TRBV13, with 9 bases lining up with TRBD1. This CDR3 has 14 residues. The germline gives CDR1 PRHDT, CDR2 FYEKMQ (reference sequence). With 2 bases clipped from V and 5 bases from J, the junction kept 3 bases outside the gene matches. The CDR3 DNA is TGTGCCAGCAGCTTAACAGGGGGCGGTTATGGCTACACCTTC. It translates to CASSLTGGGYGYTF.

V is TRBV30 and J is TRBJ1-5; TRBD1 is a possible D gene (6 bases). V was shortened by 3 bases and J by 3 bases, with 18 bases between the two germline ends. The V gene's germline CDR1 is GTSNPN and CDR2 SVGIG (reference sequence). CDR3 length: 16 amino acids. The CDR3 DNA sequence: TGTGCCTGGAGCCTACCCTTCACAGGGTACAATCAGCCCCAGCATTTT. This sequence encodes CAWSLPFTGYNQPQHF.

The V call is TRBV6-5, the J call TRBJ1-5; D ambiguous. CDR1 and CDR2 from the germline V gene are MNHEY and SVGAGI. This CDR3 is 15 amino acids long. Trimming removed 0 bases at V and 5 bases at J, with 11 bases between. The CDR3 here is CASSYSVRKDQPQHF. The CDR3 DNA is TGTGCCAGCAGTTACTCTGTCAGGAAAGATCAGCCCCAGCATTTT.

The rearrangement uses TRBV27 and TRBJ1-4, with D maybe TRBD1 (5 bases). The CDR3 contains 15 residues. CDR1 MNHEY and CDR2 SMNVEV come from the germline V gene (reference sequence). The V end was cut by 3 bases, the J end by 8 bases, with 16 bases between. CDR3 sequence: CASSFSGTMEEKLFF. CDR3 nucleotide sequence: TGTGCCAGCAGTTTTAGTGGGACTATGGAGGAAAAACTGTTTTTT.

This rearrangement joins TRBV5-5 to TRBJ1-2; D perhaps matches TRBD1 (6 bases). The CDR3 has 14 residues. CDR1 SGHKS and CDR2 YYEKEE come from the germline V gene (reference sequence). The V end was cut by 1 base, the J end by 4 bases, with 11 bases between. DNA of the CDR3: TGTGCCAGCAGCTTGTCAGGGGACCGCTATGGCTACACCTTC. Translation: CASSLSGDRYGYTF.